The present T cell receptor (beta chain) was sequenced within a study of blood T cell repertoires in COVID-19. The CDR3 consists of 13 residues. V was cut by 1 base and J by 5 bases, with 6 bases left in between. Germline CDR1 and CDR2: LGHNA and YNFKEQ. TCRdb's table, derived via immunoSEQ multiplex PCR, lists solely in-frame clones and lacks some. Of 100,000 to 150,000 clones listed, about four fifths are singletons. The TCR was taken from a woman aged 45 to 65 with acute or convalescent COVID-19. This rearrangement joins TRBV4-2 to TRBJ2-1; no firm D call. Specimen: peripheral blood. CDR3 in DNA: TGTGCCAGCAGCCAAGTCCAGAACAATGAGCAGTTCTTC. Amino acid sequence: CASSQVQNNEQFF.